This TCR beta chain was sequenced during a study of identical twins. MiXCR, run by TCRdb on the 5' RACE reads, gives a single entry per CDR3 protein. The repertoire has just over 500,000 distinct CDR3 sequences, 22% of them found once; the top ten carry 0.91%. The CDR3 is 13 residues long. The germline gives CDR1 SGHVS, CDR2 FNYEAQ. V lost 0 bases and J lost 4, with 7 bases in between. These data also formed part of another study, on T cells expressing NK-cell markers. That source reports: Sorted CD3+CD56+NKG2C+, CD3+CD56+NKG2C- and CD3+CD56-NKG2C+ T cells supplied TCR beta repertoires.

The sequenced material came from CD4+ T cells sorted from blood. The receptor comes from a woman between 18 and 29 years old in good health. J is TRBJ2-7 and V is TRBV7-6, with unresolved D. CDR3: CASSLAQGYEQYF. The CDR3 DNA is TGTGCCAGCAGCTTAGCCCAAGGATACGAGCAGTACTTC.